This TCR beta chain was sequenced for a study of radiotherapy plus CTLA-4 blockade in lung cancer (dated by TCRdb to the late 2010s). Background for the entire study: Objective responses were observed in around 20% of enrolled patients, and disease control was achieved in about 32%.

A distance of 11 bases separates the germline ends of V and J, which lose 6 bases and 3 bases respectively. Including the terminal cysteine and phenylalanine, the CDR3 comprises 14 residues. Left in the record is the CDR3 DNA by itself, 42 bases read in frame from the first base. CDR1 and CDR2 are read off the germline V gene as MDHEN and SYDVKM. The study tested focal radiation therapy combined with CTLA-4 blockade (ipilimumab) in patients with chemo-refractory metastatic non-small-cell lung cancer. As for this clone: Its antigen is still unknown. Base qualities were left out, and no much larger clone turns up one base away.

Libraries were made using the immunoSEQ multiplex PCR assay. The table was pulled from immuneACCESS by TCRdb, which kept in-frame rearrangements only. Such tables lose some clones; where checked, under half of the loss comes from unresolved V genes, and the rest has no known cause. The sample contains some 80,000 clones, over 70% of them found a single time. The ten largest clones capture roughly 23% of the sample. Study-wide conclusions, independent of this receptor: The strongest predictors of response were reported to be early dynamic shifts in blood T cell clones along with a rise in serum interferon-beta following radiation. After treatment with radiotherapy and ipilimumab, TCR clones that originated in tumors expanded in peripheral blood.

In this chain, TRBV28 is recombined with TRBJ1-4; TRBD1 might be the D gene, on 6 matching bases. This specimen was peripheral blood, taken from a patient treated with radiotherapy plus ipilimumab. The receptor was derived from a human donor with non-small cell lung cancer whose response to radiotherapy plus ipilimumab could not be evaluated. Some clones in this sample may be carry-over from other donors' samples. The DNA sequence reads TGTGCCAGCAGCCTCGGACAGCCTAATGAAAAACTGTTTTTT. Translated, this gives CASSLGQPNEKLFF.